This T cell receptor beta chain came from a study of T cells in Graves' hyperthyroidism and ophthalmopathy. Amplified regions were TCR beta CDR3 sequences from RNA transcripts. The study used the HTBI primer set for a first-round RT-PCR of the TCR CDR3. TCRdb called the multiplex PCR reads again in MiXCR, with one record for every CDR3 protein. The sample shows about 380,000 distinct CDR3 sequences, approximately 18% of them seen only once. This clonotype showed up many times. What it recognizes is unknown. Each ophthalmopathy patient scored at least 3 on the Clinical Activity Score and at least 4 on NOSPECS grade, with duration under 3 months. Diagnoses were made from clinical symptoms, serum measures (thyroxine and TRAb), thyroid ultrasound and orbital computed tomography. Study-wide points: Classification by a 13 V-J model distinguished ophthalmopathy from stable hyperthyroidism. Most thyroid clonotypes expanded above 0.001 appeared in blood too.

The sequenced sample was blood. This sequence was found in a man aged 18-30 years with Graves' ophthalmopathy.

The CDR3 here is CASSPGSNTEAFF. CDR3 bases: TGTGCCAGCAGCCCCGGGTCGAACACTGAAGCTTTCTTT. This chain joins TRBV6-1 and TRBJ1-1; no clear D gene. The CDR3 contains 13 residues. V shed 6 bases and J shed 1 base, with 9 bases lying between them. Germline V gene lookup returns CDR1 MNHNS and CDR2 SASEGT.